These 27 T cell receptor beta chains were all obtained from the same sample, sequenced in a study of blood T cell repertoires in COVID-19. Sequencing used immunoSEQ multiplex PCR; TCRdb keeps in-frame clones, though not all of them. The profile covers about 430,000 clones, with about 88% appearing a single time and approximately 1.5% taken by the ten largest. The sample consisted of PBMCs or T cells enriched from blood (not recorded which). These receptor sequences come from a young woman who had been exposed to COVID-19.

This rearrangement joins TRBV30 to TRBJ2-1, with D unclear. Trimming cost V 5 bases and J 5 bases, with 10 bases left between them. Germline V lookup: CDR1 GTSNPN, CDR2 SVGIG (reference sequence). The CDR3 has 12 amino acids. This CDR3 reads CAWGRNNNEQFF. In nucleotides, the CDR3 is TGTGCCTGGGGTCGAAACAACAATGAGCAGTTCTTC.

In its sample, this clone was seen once. The chain has TRBV7-9 and TRBJ2-1, with TRBD1 identical over 7 bases. Germline assignment: CDR1 SEHNR and CDR2 FQNEAQ (reference sequence). Unmatched junction bases numbered 11, after V lost 6 bases and J lost 3 bases. The CDR3 sequence is 16 residues long. The CDR3 region is CASRPRQGADYNEQFF. DNA of the CDR3: TGTGCCAGCAGACCCAGACAGGGAGCGGACTACAATGAGCAGTTCTTC.

This clone was seen only once. The chain employs TRBV7-2 and TRBJ1-2, with a tentative D call TRBD1 (5 bases). This CDR3 comprises 13 residues. Germline CDR1 reads SGHTA; CDR2 reads FQGNSA. V gave up 10 bases and J gave up 8 bases, with 20 bases separating them. CDR3 sequence (DNA): TGTGCCACCCTCCCCGGGGAGGGGTACGGCTACACCTTC. Its translation: CATLPGEGYGYTF.

CDR3 sequence: CASSGSGSAGHEQYF. The CDR3 nucleotides read TGTGCCAGCAGTGGTAGCGGGAGTGCGGGACACGAGCAGTACTTC. The chain has TRBV27 and TRBJ2-7, with 9 bases lining up with TRBD2. Trimming at V came to 5 bases and at J to 5 bases, leaving 10 bases not matched to a gene. The CDR3 runs to 15 residues. Germline V gene lookup returns CDR1 MNHEY and CDR2 SMNVEV (reference sequence).

V usage is TRBV30 and J usage is TRBJ1-1; the D is unclear. The germline V gene has CDR1 GTSNPN and CDR2 SVGIG (reference sequence). V was cut by 0 bases and J by 2 bases, with 7 bases left in between. The CDR3 is 13 residues long. As DNA, the CDR3 is TGTGCCTGGAGTGTGACTCTAAACACTGAAGCTTTCTTT. Its protein is CAWSVTLNTEAFF.

The rearrangement joins TRBV4-1 to TRBJ1-1; D possibly corresponds to TRBD1 (6 bases). Germline CDR1 and CDR2: MGHRA and YSYEKL. The germline V and J ends were trimmed by 2 bases and 0 bases, with 10 bases remaining between them. This CDR3 has 15 amino acids. The CDR3 sequence: CASSQPDRMNTEAFF. As DNA, the CDR3 is TGCGCCAGCAGCCAACCGGACAGAATGAACACTGAAGCTTTCTTT.

The genes are TRBV18 and TRBJ1-5; a possible D gene is TRBD1 (5 bases). Trimming shortened V by 0 bases and J by 4 bases, and 13 bases separated the two germline ends. CDR1 and CDR2 (germline): KGHSH, LQKENI. The CDR3 has 16 amino acids. The CDR3 loop reads CASSPPGLPPNQPQHF. CDR3 sequence (DNA): TGTGCCAGCTCACCACCGGGGCTCCCCCCGAATCAGCCCCAGCATTTT.

J is TRBJ1-4 and V is TRBV28; 8 bases agree with TRBD1. CDR1 MDHEN and CDR2 SYDVKM come from the germline V gene. The CDR3 spans 14 residues. The V segment lost 7 bases and the J segment 4 bases; nucleotides outside the gene matches: 5. The CDR3 spells CASTLDRGNEKLFF. The CDR3 DNA is TGTGCCAGCACACTAGACAGGGGTAATGAAAAACTGTTTTTT.

V gene TRBV28 combines with J gene TRBJ2-5; 14 bases fit TRBD2. The germline CDR1 and CDR2 sequences are MDHEN and SYDVKM. The V and J ends lost 3 bases and 4 bases, in that order; junction bases with no gene match: 1. The CDR3 is made up of 15 amino acids. The DNA for the CDR3 is TGTGCCAGCAGTTTGGGGACTAGCGGGAGAGAGACCCAGTACTTC. It yields the protein CASSLGTSGRETQYF.

The J gene is TRBJ1-2, the V gene TRBV5-1; D might be TRBD1 (5 bases). In germline, CDR1 is SGHRS, CDR2 YFSETQ. CDR3 length: 15 residues. V shed 0 bases and J shed 8 bases, with 17 bases lying between them. CDR3 bases: TGCGCCAGCAGCTTGGCCGTGAACTCCGGGGGAGGCTACACCTTC. It codes for CASSLAVNSGGGYTF.

The V and J genes are TRBV28 and TRBJ1-1, with D possibly TRBD1 on 5 matching bases. The V gene's germline CDR1 is MDHEN and CDR2 SYDVKM. The CDR3 is 15 amino acids. V dropped 0 bases and J dropped 1 base, with 9 bases sitting between them. The chain's CDR3 is CASSLWARANTEAFF. The CDR3 region has the DNA TGTGCCAGCAGTTTATGGGCCAGGGCGAACACTGAAGCTTTCTTT.

This rearrangement joins TRBV14 to TRBJ2-2; D is undetermined. There are 13 residues in the CDR3. V lost 2 bases and J 6 bases, leaving 7 bases between the germline ends. Germline CDR1 and CDR2: SGHDN and FVKESK. The CDR3 nucleotides read TGTGCCAGCAGCCAACTTAGTTCCGGGGAGCTGTTTTTT. This translates into CASSQLSSGELFF.

DNA of the CDR3: TGTGCCAGCAGCTTTGATCTAGCAGTATACAATGAGCAGTTCTTC. This gives the protein CASSFDLAVYNEQFF. The chain uses TRBV7-2 and TRBJ2-1, with a possible D match to TRBD2 (5 bases). Germline CDR1 SGHTA, CDR2 FQGNSA. This CDR3 is 15 amino acids long. The germline V and J ends were trimmed by 3 bases and 4 bases, with 13 bases remaining between them.

V usage is TRBV6-1 and J usage is TRBJ2-7, with 8 bases identical to TRBD1. CDR1 is MNHNS and CDR2 is SASEGT in the germline V gene. The CDR3 consists of 15 residues. Trimming removed 1 base from V and 2 bases from J; junction bases left unmatched: 4. The CDR3 here is CASSEVGQEAYEQYF. The CDR3 nucleotides are TGTGCCAGCAGTGAAGTGGGACAGGAGGCCTACGAGCAGTACTTC.

The rearrangement links TRBV29-1 to TRBJ2-7; tentative D call: TRBD2 (6 bases). V dropped 7 bases and J dropped 2 bases, with 18 bases sitting between them. There are 14 residues in the CDR3. Looked up from germline, CDR1 is SQVTM and CDR2 is ANQGSEA. The CDR3 region is CSASPSGYPYEQYF. CDR3 nucleotide sequence: TGCAGCGCTTCCCCGAGCGGGTACCCCTACGAGCAGTACTTC.

The V gene is TRBV28, the J gene TRBJ1-4; D is perhaps TRBD1 (6 bases). Trimming cost V 3 bases and J 0 bases, with 11 bases left between them. This CDR3 is 16 amino acids long. Germline V CDR1 and CDR2: MDHEN, SYDVKM. The CDR3 is CASSFSGATTNEKLFF. CDR3 sequence (DNA): TGTGCCAGCAGTTTTTCAGGGGCCACAACTAATGAAAAACTGTTTTTT.

The rearrangement joins TRBV13 to TRBJ1-4, with 7 positions matching TRBD1. The ends lost 4 bases at V and 7 bases at J; junction bases unmatched: 24. The CDR3 covers 20 residues. CDR1 is PRHDT and CDR2 is FYEKMQ in the germline V gene (reference sequence). The DNA of the CDR3 is TGTGCCAGCAGCTCTGCTCTACGGGACAGTCAAGCGAATGGGGTTGAAAAACTGTTTTTT. Amino acids: CASSSALRDSQANGVEKLFF.

The CDR3 bases are TGCGCCAGCAGCCAAGATCAGGGCACTGAAGCTTTCTTT. Its protein is CASSQDQGTEAFF. This chain joins TRBV4-3 and TRBJ1-1; a possible D gene is TRBD1 (5 bases). This CDR3 has 13 amino acids. Germline V gene lookup returns CDR1 LGHNA and CDR2 YSLEER. V dropped 0 bases and J dropped 4 bases, with 6 bases sitting between them.

The gene calls are TRBV30 and TRBJ2-1; 11 bases match TRBD2. Germline V gives CDR1 GTSNPN, CDR2 SVGIG (reference sequence). CDR3 length equals 13 residues. V lost 8 bases and J lost 3; bases outside the gene matches: 3. In DNA, the CDR3 is TGTGCCGGGACTAGCGGTATCTACAATGAGCAGTTCTTC. Amino acid sequence: CAGTSGIYNEQFF.

The J gene is TRBJ2-1, the V gene TRBV28; 12 bases agree with TRBD2. The V gene end was trimmed by 7 bases and the J gene end by 2 bases; junction bases not matched to a gene: 15. Germline loops: CDR1 MDHEN, CDR2 SYDVKM. The CDR3 is 19 amino acids. The CDR3 bases are TGTGCCAGCAATCCTCCACCCCTGGGACTAGCGGGTCCCTACAATGAGCAGTTCTTC. Translated, it gives CASNPPPLGLAGPYNEQFF.

This clone was picked up one time. This chain joins TRBV9 and TRBJ1-3, with TRBD1 matching over 10 bases. The CDR3 totals 16 residues. Germline V gives CDR1 SGDLS, CDR2 YYNGEE. V lost 3 bases to trimming and J lost 0 bases; unmatched junction nucleotides: 3. CDR3 sequence: CASSGQGANSGNTIYF. Written as DNA, the CDR3 is TGTGCCAGCAGCGGACAGGGGGCTAACTCTGGAAACACCATATATTTT.

V usage is TRBV6-5 and J usage is TRBJ1-1; maybe TRBD1 (5 bases). V was pared by 10 bases and J by 4 bases, with 16 bases between. The CDR3 length is 13 residues. Germline V gene data show CDR1 as MNHEY and CDR2 as SVGAGI. CDR3 in amino acids: CATRPGRGTEAFF. The CDR3 DNA reads as TGTGCCACCCGTCCAGGGCGGGGCACTGAAGCTTTCTTT.

The V call is TRBV2, the J call TRBJ2-1; D unclear. Trimming cost V 2 bases and J 4 bases, with 6 bases left between them. In germline, CDR1 is SNHLY, CDR2 FYNNEI. The CDR3 is made up of 13 amino acids. The CDR3, as DNA: TGTGCCAGCAGTGAATTAGAGTACAATGAGCAGTTCTTC. Protein product: CASSELEYNEQFF.

This clone was counted between two and nine times. This rearrangement joins TRBV18 to TRBJ1-1, with a tentative D call TRBD1 (5 bases). The CDR3 runs 13 residues. Trimming left V 5 bases short and J 3 bases short, with 10 bases between. Germline CDR1 and CDR2: KGHSH and LQKENI. CDR3 region: CASSAGTYTEAFF. In DNA, the CDR3 is TGTGCCAGCTCAGCGGGGACTTACACTGAAGCTTTCTTT.

The V gene is TRBV13, the J gene TRBJ1-4; 7 bases map to TRBD1. The V gene end was trimmed by 2 bases and the J gene end by 6 bases; junction bases not matched to a gene: 6. CDR1 and CDR2 from the germline V gene are PRHDT and FYEKMQ (reference sequence). This CDR3 has 15 residues. CDR3 sequence reads: CASSLQGVRDEKLFF. For the CDR3, the DNA is TGTGCCAGCAGCTTACAGGGGGTTAGGGATGAAAAACTGTTTTTT.

This clone has a single count. This rearrangement joins TRBV20-1 to TRBJ1-4; 7 nucleotides line up with TRBD1. The CDR3 loop spans 15 amino acids. Trimming at V came to 3 bases and at J to 8 bases, leaving 12 bases not matched to a gene. Germline loops: CDR1 DFQATT, CDR2 SNEGSKA (reference sequence). The CDR3 DNA follows: TGCAGTGCTAGTATGAGAGGGGGCCGGGGGGAAAAACTGTTTTTT. Amino acid sequence: CSASMRGGRGEKLFF.

The rearrangement joins TRBV28 to TRBJ2-7, with 12 bases lining up with TRBD2. The V and J ends lost 1 base and 0 bases, in that order; junction bases with no gene match: 1. CDR3 size: 16 residues. Germline V CDR1 and CDR2: MDHEN, SYDVKM. For the CDR3, the DNA is TGTGCCAGCAGTTTATTGACTAGCGGGAGCTCCTACGAGCAGTACTTC. The encoded protein is CASSLLTSGSSYEQYF. Full variable domain (missing parts from reference TRBV28 and TRBJ2-7): DVKVTQSSRYLVKRTGEKVFLECVQDMDHENMFWYRQDPGLGLRLIYFSYDVKMKEKGDIPEGYSVSREKKERFSLILESASTNQTSMYLCASSLLTSGSSYEQYFGPGTRLTVT.